This T cell receptor beta chain was recorded in a study of CD8 T cells in ankylosing spondylitis. Quantitative 5'-RACE with molecular barcodes generated TCR beta libraries. TCRdb used MiXCR to reprocess the 5' RACE reads, holding one entry per CDR3 protein. The data show approximately 150,000 distinct CDR3 sequences, with just over 9.5% seen just once and about 15% held by the top ten. V was pared by 0 bases and J by 12 bases, with 10 bases between. Germline CDR1 SGHDT, CDR2 YYEEEE. This CDR3 has 12 amino acids. This clonotype came up many times. The clonotype originates from a female donor with ankylosing spondylitis or in good health (not recorded which). V usage is TRBV5-6 and J usage is TRBJ2-1, with D maybe TRBD1 (5 bases). The sample taken for sequencing was blood, either unsorted or a sorted T cell fraction (not recorded which). CDR3 coding DNA: TGTGCCAGCAGCTTGGAGGGGAATCCGCAGTTCTTC. Translation: CASSLEGNPQFF.